This T cell receptor beta chain was documented in a study of T cell responses to AZD1222 COVID-19 vaccine (dated by TCRdb to about 2021). About the investigation overall: A total of 240 or so trial participants underwent TCR sequencing, of whom 207 had received two doses of AZD1222 and 26 had received two doses of the MenACWY control vaccine. Trial participants were enrolled into age subgroups of 18-55, 56-69 and 70-plus years, which contained about 150, 28 and 57 TCR-sequenced participants, respectively. What the research found in general, with its limitations: In the small 56-69-year group, the increase in depth fell short of significance, most likely because of low power. Most participants were white British and females outnumbered males, and the authors suggested that clonal diversity may have been underestimated. A significant rise in spike-specific TCR breadth and depth was observed after two AZD1222 doses relative to day 0 and relative to MenACWY recipients. Vaccine-associated CD4 TCRs spanned the whole spike protein, with dominant responses in regions 160-218 and 743-854. Because no samples from the day 14 peak response were available, repertoires could be characterized only after the peak T cell response. Conclusions about previously exposed vaccinees are limited because only 5 or 6 AZD1222 recipients were SARS-CoV-2 seropositive at baseline. Nearly half of unique spike-specific TCRs reportedly recognized epitopes outside regions mutated in the B.1.351 and B.1.1.7 variants.

The CDR3 regions of human TCRbeta chains were subjected to immunosequencing. The original pipeline was this. Repertoire TCRs were checked for matches against a reference library of SARS-CoV-2-specific TCRs that had been generated using the MIRA antigen-specificity platform. Breadth meant the fraction of unique TCRs that were SARS-CoV-2-associated, whereas depth meant the fraction of total T cells that were SARS-CoV-2-associated. Using the MIRA data, each spike-specific TCR was mapped to the spike region that the TCR reacts to and placed in a CD4 or CD8 class. Log10-transformed breadth and depth values were compared by one-way ANOVA with Sidak's multiple comparisons tests. TCRdb re-hosts the immuneACCESS table, in-frame sequences only. Its copies lack some clones; in the studies checked, an unresolved V gene accounts for under half of them, and the cause for the rest is not known. V, J and clone size derive from that table, while D and trimming were established from the DNA sequence. This sample gives about 120,000 clones in total; 85% to 95% of them show up just once. The leading ten clones occupy 5% of the sample.

Unmatched junction bases come to 3, with V trimmed by 4 bases and J by 6 bases. According to the germline V gene, CDR1 reads SGHRS and CDR2 reads YFSETQ. The CDR3 has 14 amino acids, counting the end cysteine and phenylalanine. Of the read, only the CDR3 DNA is kept; its 42 bases are in frame from base 1. In regard to this clone: What antigen it recognizes has not been identified. Per-nucleotide qualities are absent, and no much larger clonotype sits a single base away.

The time point label, as the study defines it: about 28 days (+/-7) after the second vaccine dose. Because spike-specific TCR depth and breadth did not differ between the two schedules, AZD1222 recipients who got a second dose at roughly 4 weeks were pooled with those who got a second dose at roughly 12 weeks. The vaccinee samples were drawn from two UK trials, COV001 and COV002, one of which was a single-blind randomized controlled phase 2/3 trial testing AZD1222 (ChAdOx1 nCoV-19) in healthy adults. For TCRbeta chain sequencing, PBMC samples from trial participants were taken at day 0 and at day 28 after the second dose.

The sample in question was peripheral blood, obtained 28 days after the second AZD1222 dose. Rearrangement joined TRBV5-1 to TRBJ2-2; 10 bases in the middle match TRBD2. The TCR originated in an adult who received the AZD1222 COVID-19 vaccine. The CDR3 reads CASSPGTSAGELFF. The DNA reads TGCGCCAGCAGCCCCGGGACTAGCGCCGGGGAGCTGTTTTTT.